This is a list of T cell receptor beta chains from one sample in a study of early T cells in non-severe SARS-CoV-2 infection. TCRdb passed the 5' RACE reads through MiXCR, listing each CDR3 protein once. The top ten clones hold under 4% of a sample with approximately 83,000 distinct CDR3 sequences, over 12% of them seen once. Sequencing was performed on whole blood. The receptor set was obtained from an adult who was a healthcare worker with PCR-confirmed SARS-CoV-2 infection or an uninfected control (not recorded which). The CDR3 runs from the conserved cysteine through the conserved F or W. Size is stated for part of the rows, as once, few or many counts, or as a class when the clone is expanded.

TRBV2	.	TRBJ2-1	CASSEALLAGDNNEQFF
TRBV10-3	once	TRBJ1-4	CAISDARVGNEKLFF
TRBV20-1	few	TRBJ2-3	CSARERTSGGSTDTQYF
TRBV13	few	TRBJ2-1	CASSPANTEQFF
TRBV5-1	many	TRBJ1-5	CASGTGGGGQPQHF
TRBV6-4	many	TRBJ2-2	CASSERGANTGELFF
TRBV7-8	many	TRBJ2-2	CASSFGRGTGELFF
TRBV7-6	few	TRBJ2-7	CASSLALGLSYEQYF
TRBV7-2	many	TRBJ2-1	CASSLEATSGGHGFF
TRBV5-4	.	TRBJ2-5	CASSLSVKETQYF
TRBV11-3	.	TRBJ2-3	CASSLRLAANTQYF
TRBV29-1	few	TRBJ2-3	CSVEGTRWATVDTQYF
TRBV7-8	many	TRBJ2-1	CASSSIKTLYNEQFF
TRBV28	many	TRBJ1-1	CASSLSPGLITEAFF
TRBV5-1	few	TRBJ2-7	CASSLARRGADEQYF
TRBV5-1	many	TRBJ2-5	CASSLVGGVETQYF
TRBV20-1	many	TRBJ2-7	CSARGGVIYEQYF
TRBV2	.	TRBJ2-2	CASSLDATGELFF
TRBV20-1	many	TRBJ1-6	CSARVAGVNSPLHF
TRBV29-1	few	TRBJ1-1	CSVTPRENTEAFF
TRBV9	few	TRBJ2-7	CASSVGTGAYEQYF
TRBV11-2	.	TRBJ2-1	CASSSSGRADFDEQFF
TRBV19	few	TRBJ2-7	CASGSQGAYEQYF
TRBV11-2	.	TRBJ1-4	CASSSFSLGSEKLFF
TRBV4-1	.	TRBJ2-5	CASSQDTSGGRETQYF
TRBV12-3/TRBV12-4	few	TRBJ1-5	CASSTSGTTSNHPQHF
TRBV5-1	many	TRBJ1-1	CASSLGSTEAFF
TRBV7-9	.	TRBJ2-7	CASSFATEISSYEQYF
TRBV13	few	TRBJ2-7	CASSPLQGLYEQYF
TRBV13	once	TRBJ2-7	CASSPEAGGEQYF
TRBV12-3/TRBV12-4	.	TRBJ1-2	CASSLTWDRDNYGYTF
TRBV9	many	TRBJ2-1	CASSVGGTSYNEQFF
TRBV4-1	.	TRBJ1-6	CASSQGLAQGGIRAPLHF
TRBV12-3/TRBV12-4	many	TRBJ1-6	CASSPGQLNSPLHF
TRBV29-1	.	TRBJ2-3	CSVRGGLRTDTQYF
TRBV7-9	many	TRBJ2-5	CASSQWTSGAPETQYF
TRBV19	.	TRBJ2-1	CASSKLAAYNEQFF
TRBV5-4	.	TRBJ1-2	CASGLWSPGYGYTF
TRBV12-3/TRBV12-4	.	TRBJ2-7	CASSWGLAGEIPGPHEQYF
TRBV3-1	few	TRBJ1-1	CASSRLAGSEAFF
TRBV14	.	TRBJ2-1	CASSFRLLGYNEQFF
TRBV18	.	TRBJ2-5	CASSPAGSEETQYF
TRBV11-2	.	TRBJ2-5	CASSLDAGGLETQYF
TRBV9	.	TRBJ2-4	CASSVGPPVNIQYF
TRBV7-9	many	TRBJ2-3	CASSLHPSLPTDTQYF
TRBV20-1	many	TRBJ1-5	CSAISGQGLNQPQHF
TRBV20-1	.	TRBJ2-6	CSASGHSGANVLTF